These 24 T cell receptor beta chains were all obtained from the same sample, sequenced in a study of blood T cell repertoires in COVID-19. The data were produced by immunoSEQ multiplex PCR, yet TCRdb's version contains in-frame clones alone and is incomplete. The data contain about 170,000 clones, approximately 86% of them singletons. Input material: peripheral blood. The receptors stem from a man between 60 and 75 years old who had recovered from COVID-19.

This chain connects TRBV3-1 (or the pseudogene TRBV3-2) to TRBJ1-3; possibly TRBD1 for D (6 bases). This CDR3 has 15 amino acids. Trimming removed 5 bases from V and 2 bases from J, with 13 bases in between. Germline loops: CDR1 LGHDT, CDR2 YNNKEL (reference sequence). CDR3 DNA sequence: TGTGCCAGCAGCGACGTAGACAGGACTGGAAACACCATATATTTT. Translated, it gives CASSDVDRTGNTIYF.

The J gene is TRBJ2-6, the V gene TRBV4-1; 7 bases are a match to TRBD1. Germline V gene lookup returns CDR1 MGHRA and CDR2 YSYEKL. The CDR3 consists of 21 residues. V gave up 5 bases and J gave up 0 bases; unmatched junction bases: 19. CDR3 region: CASSWGTDPGKSFSGANVLTF. The CDR3 DNA reads TGCGCCAGCAGCTGGGGGACAGACCCAGGGAAGTCCTTCTCTGGGGCCAACGTCCTGACTTTC.

CDR3 DNA sequence: TGTGCCAGCAGCTTAGGACAACGCACAGATACGCAGTATTTT. This translates into CASSLGQRTDTQYF. The rearrangement joins TRBV7-9 to TRBJ2-3; D gene unclear. The CDR3 has 14 residues. CDR1 and CDR2 (germline): SEHNR, FQNEAQ (reference sequence). V lost 1 base to trimming and J lost 1 base, with 6 bases between them.

The chain carries TRBV3-1 (or the pseudogene TRBV3-2) and TRBJ1-1, with D possibly matching TRBD1 (5 bases). The CDR3 is made up of 14 amino acids. Per the germline V gene, CDR1 is LGHDT and CDR2 is YNNKEL (reference sequence). Trimming shortened V by 4 bases and J by 4 bases, and 13 bases separated the two germline ends. The CDR3 loop reads CASSRIGQGTEAFF. CDR3 in DNA: TGTGCCAGCAGCCGGATTGGACAAGGCACTGAAGCTTTCTTT.

CDR3 loop: CASSESAGWETQYF. In nucleotides, the CDR3 is TGCGCCAGCAGTGAGTCGGCAGGGTGGGAGACCCAGTACTTC. The chain has TRBV10-2 and TRBJ2-5; weak D call: TRBD1 (5 bases). The V gene lost 0 bases and the J gene lost 5 bases, with 10 bases spanning the gap. The germline V gene encodes CDR1 WSHSY and CDR2 SAAADI. The CDR3 spans 14 residues.

Note on this clone: One end of the junction does not line up with germline, which may come from a read error. The chain recombines TRBV2 with TRBJ1-2; D remains unclear. Germline loops: CDR1 SNHLY, CDR2 FYNNEI. The CDR3 runs to 12 residues. CDR3 bases: TGTGCCAGCAGTTCCCAGTCTATGGCTACAGCCTTC. As protein: CASSSQSMATAF. The full variable domain, with the rest looked up from reference TRBV2 and TRBJ1-2, is EPEVTQTPSHQVTQMGQEVILRCVPISNHLYFYWYRQILGQKVEFLVSFYNNEISEKSEIFDDQFSVERPDGSNFTLKIRSTKLEDSAMYFCASSSQSMATAFGSGTRLTVV.

The chain combines TRBV9 with TRBJ1-2; 9 nucleotides match TRBD1. Germline V gene sequence: CDR1 SGDLS, CDR2 YYNGEE. J lost 4 bases, V lost 3 bases, and 13 bases had no gene match. The CDR3 is 17 residues long. The CDR3 nucleotides read TGTGCCAGCAGCGCCGGGACAGGGCGGCTCCTTAGCTATGGCTACACCTTC. This sequence encodes CASSAGTGRLLSYGYTF.

The chain recombines TRBV3-1 (or the pseudogene TRBV3-2) with TRBJ2-2, with 7 positions matching TRBD1. The CDR3 length is 15 residues. V lost 3 bases to trimming and J lost 4 bases; unmatched junction nucleotides: 5. The V gene's germline CDR1 is LGHDT and CDR2 YNNKEL (reference sequence). Here the CDR3 reads CASSQSTGFTGELFF. The CDR3 DNA sequence: TGTGCCAGCAGCCAGTCGACAGGGTTCACCGGGGAGCTGTTTTTT.

V usage is TRBV10-3 and J usage is TRBJ1-6, with D hard to call. Deletions cut 6 bases from V and 3 bases from J, with 12 bases between. Germline lookup yields CDR1 ENHRY and CDR2 SYGVKD. The CDR3 runs 15 residues. This CDR3 reads CAIRGRQDYNSPLHF. The CDR3 nucleotides are TGTGCCATCAGGGGCCGGCAGGACTATAATTCACCCCTCCACTTT.

J is TRBJ1-5 and V is TRBV7-8; D is possibly TRBD1 (6 bases). V gave up 4 bases and J gave up 0 bases, with 13 bases separating them. Looked up from germline, CDR1 is SGHVS and CDR2 is FQNEAQ. The CDR3 covers 16 residues. The CDR3 loop reads CASSSRGGHSNQPQHF. The CDR3, as DNA: TGTGCCAGCAGCTCTAGGGGGGGCCATAGCAATCAGCCCCAGCATTTT.

In DNA form, the CDR3 reads TGTGCCAGCAGTGAAGAAGGTACGCGGGGCAACACTGAAGCTTTCTTT. Translating gives CASSEEGTRGNTEAFF. The chain uses TRBV6-1 and TRBJ1-1; tentative D call: TRBD1 (5 bases). The germline V gene encodes CDR1 MNHNS and CDR2 SASEGT. Between the trimmed V and J ends, which lost 1 base and 2 bases, there was a span of 14 bases. The CDR3 has 16 residues.

The rearrangement links TRBV18 to TRBJ1-1; TRBD1 agrees at 8 bases. Germline-derived CDR1 and CDR2 are KGHSH and LQKENI. V was clipped by 4 bases and J by 4 bases; unmatched bases: 11. The CDR3 totals 16 residues. The CDR3 nucleotides read TGTGCCAGCTCACAGGGACAGGCTAACTCAGGCACTGAAGCTTTCTTT. Its translation: CASSQGQANSGTEAFF.

This chain joins TRBV2 and TRBJ2-7; 9 positions agree with TRBD1. J lost 3 bases, V lost 10 bases, and 7 bases had no gene match. CDR1 is SNHLY and CDR2 is FYNNEI in the germline V gene. The CDR3 sequence is 13 residues long. CDR3 loop: CATLGTGLYEQYF. The CDR3 nucleotides are TGTGCCACCCTTGGGACAGGGCTCTACGAGCAGTACTTC.

The J gene is TRBJ2-2, the V gene TRBV18, with 8 bases that match TRBD1. CDR3 length: 15 residues. Per the germline V gene, CDR1 is KGHSH and CDR2 is LQKENI. With 2 bases clipped from V and 3 bases from J, the junction kept 2 bases outside the gene matches. The CDR3 sequence is CASSPGTGDTGELFF. DNA for the CDR3: TGTGCCAGCTCACCAGGGACAGGAGACACCGGGGAGCTGTTTTTT.

DNA of the CDR3: TGTGCCAGCAGTCCGAACAGGGGGGGAGGAAACACCATATATTTT. Encoded protein: CASSPNRGGGNTIYF. V is TRBV2 and J is TRBJ1-3; 8 bases map to TRBD1. Germline trimming cut 5 bases from V and 4 bases from J; bases unmatched to any gene: 7. The CDR3 extends over 15 amino acids. Per germline, CDR1 SNHLY and CDR2 FYNNEI.

The rearrangement uses TRBV11-2 and TRBJ2-7, with 8 bases aligning to TRBD2. CDR1 is SGHAT, CDR2 FQNNGV, per germline. The CDR3 contains 14 residues. Trimming cost V 8 bases and J 2 bases; bases outside gene matches: 8. For the CDR3, the DNA is TGTGCCAGCTCCACCGGCGGGGGGCCCTACGAGCAGTACTTC. This encodes CASSTGGGPYEQYF.

This clone was observed a handful of times. This sequence joins TRBV5-1 and TRBJ1-3; D not resolved. Looked up from germline, CDR1 is SGHRS and CDR2 is YFSETQ. This CDR3 is 16 amino acids long. Trimming left V 1 base short and J 4 bases short, with 15 bases between. The CDR3 DNA reads TGCGCCAGCAGCTTGAAGCGGCTCGTATCCGGAAACACCATATATTTT. It encodes CASSLKRLVSGNTIYF.

This clone came up a few times. The gene calls are TRBV6-5 and TRBJ1-5; D not resolved. This CDR3 is 13 amino acids long. Germline lookup yields CDR1 MNHEY and CDR2 SVGAGI. The V end was cut by 0 bases, the J end by 4 bases, with 4 bases between. The CDR3 nucleotides read TGTGCCAGCAGTTACTCCCCAAATCAGCCCCAGCATTTT. This encodes CASSYSPNQPQHF.

The chain combines TRBV5-1 with TRBJ1-1; 11 bases match TRBD1. J gave up 11 bases and V 3 bases, and 9 bases lay outside the gene matches. The germline V gene encodes CDR1 SGHRS and CDR2 YFSETQ. The CDR3 consists of 14 residues. DNA of the CDR3: TGCGCCAGCAGCTCCGAGGGACAGGGGGTCCTGGCTTTCTTT. Translation: CASSSEGQGVLAFF.

This clone was counted a single time. This sequence joins TRBV19 and TRBJ2-3; the D gene is possibly TRBD2 (5 bases). Trimming removed 4 bases from V and 2 bases from J, with 10 bases in between. CDR1 is LNHDA, CDR2 SQIVND, per germline (reference sequence). The CDR3 sequence is 14 residues long. CDR3 residues: CASSRGLSTDTQYF. Here the CDR3 DNA reads TGTGCCAGTAGTAGAGGACTTTCCACAGATACGCAGTATTTT.

This rearrangement joins TRBV6-1 to TRBJ1-5; no clear D gene. This CDR3 has 13 amino acids. CDR1 is MNHNS, CDR2 SASEGT, per germline. The V gene lost 2 bases and the J gene lost 8 bases, with 10 bases spanning the gap. This CDR3 is CASSEREREPQHF. CDR3 coding DNA: TGTGCCAGCAGTGAACGTGAGAGGGAGCCCCAGCATTTT.

This chain connects TRBV6-5 to TRBJ2-1, with 10 bases that match TRBD2. Per germline, CDR1 MNHEY and CDR2 SVGAGI. V lost 3 bases to trimming and J lost 3 bases; unmatched junction nucleotides: 2. This CDR3 is built from 15 residues. The CDR3 DNA reads as TGTGCCAGCAGTTATAGCGGGGGGCTCTACAATGAGCAGTTCTTC. Translated, it gives CASSYSGGLYNEQFF.

On this clone: Additional DNA sequences in this sample encode the identical CDR3. The rearrangement links TRBV29-1 to TRBJ1-2, with D maybe TRBD1 (5 bases). The germline V gene encodes CDR1 SQVTM and CDR2 ANQGSEA. This CDR3 region has 13 residues. With 6 bases removed from V and 4 bases from J, the gap between germline ends came to 15 bases. The CDR3 sequence: CSVSGQGSYGYTF. CDR3 bases: TGCAGCGTCTCAGGGCAGGGTTCCTATGGCTACACCTTC. Combining the CDR3 with reference TRBV29-1 and TRBJ1-2 gives the whole variable domain SAVISQKPSRDICQRGTSLTIQCQVDSQVTMMFWYRQQPGQSLTLIATANQGSEATYESGFVIDKFPISRPNLTFSTLTVSNMSPEDSSIYLCSVSGQGSYGYTFGSGTRLTVV.

The genes are TRBV10-3 and TRBJ1-2; maybe TRBD1 (6 bases). The germline V and J ends were trimmed by 10 bases and 1 base, with 19 bases remaining between them. Germline loops: CDR1 ENHRY, CDR2 SYGVKD. CDR3 size: 15 residues. The CDR3 sequence is CATKDRTDFNYGYTF. The CDR3 nucleotides are TGTGCCACCAAGGACAGAACAGATTTTAACTATGGCTACACCTTC.